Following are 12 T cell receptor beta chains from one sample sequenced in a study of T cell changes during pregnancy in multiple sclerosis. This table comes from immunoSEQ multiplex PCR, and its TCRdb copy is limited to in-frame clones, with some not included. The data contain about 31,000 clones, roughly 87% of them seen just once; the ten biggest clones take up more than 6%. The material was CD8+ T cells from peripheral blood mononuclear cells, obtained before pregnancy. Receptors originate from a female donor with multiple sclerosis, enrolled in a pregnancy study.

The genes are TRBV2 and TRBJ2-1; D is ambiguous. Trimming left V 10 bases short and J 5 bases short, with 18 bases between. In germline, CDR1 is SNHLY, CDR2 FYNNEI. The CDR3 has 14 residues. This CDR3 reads CATQASGRNNEQFF. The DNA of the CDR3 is TGTGCCACCCAAGCCTCAGGCCGGAACAATGAGCAGTTCTTC.

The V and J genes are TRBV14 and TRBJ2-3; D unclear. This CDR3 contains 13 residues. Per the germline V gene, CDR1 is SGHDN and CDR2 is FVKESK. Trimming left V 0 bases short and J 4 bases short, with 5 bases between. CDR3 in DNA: TGTGCCAGCAGCCAAGATATCGCAGATACGCAGTATTTT. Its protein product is CASSQDIADTQYF.

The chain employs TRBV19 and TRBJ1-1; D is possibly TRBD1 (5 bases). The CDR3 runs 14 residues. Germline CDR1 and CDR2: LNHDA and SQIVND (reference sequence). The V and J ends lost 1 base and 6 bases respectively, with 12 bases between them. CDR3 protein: CASSIAQGGPEAFF. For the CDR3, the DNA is TGTGCCAGTAGTATAGCTCAGGGTGGGCCTGAAGCTTTCTTT.

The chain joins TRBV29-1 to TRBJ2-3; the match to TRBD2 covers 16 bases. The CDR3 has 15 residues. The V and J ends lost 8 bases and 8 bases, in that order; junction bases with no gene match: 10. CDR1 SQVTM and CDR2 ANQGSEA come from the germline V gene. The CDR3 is CSTLGTSGGATTQYF. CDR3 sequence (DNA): TGCAGCACACTGGGGACTAGCGGGGGGGCGACTACGCAGTATTTT.

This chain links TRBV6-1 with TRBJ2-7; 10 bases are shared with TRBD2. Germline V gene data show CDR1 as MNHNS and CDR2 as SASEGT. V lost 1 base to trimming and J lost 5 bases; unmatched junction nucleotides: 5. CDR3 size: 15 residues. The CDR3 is CASSEDASGSNEQYF. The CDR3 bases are TGTGCCAGCAGTGAAGACGCTAGCGGGAGTAACGAGCAGTACTTC.

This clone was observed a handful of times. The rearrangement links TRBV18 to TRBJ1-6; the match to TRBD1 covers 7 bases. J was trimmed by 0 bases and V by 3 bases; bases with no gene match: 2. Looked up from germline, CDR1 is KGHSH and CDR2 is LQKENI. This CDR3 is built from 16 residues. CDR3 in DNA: TGTGCCAGCTCACCGGGGGACAGCTCCTATAATTCACCCCTCCACTTT. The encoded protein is CASSPGDSSYNSPLHF.

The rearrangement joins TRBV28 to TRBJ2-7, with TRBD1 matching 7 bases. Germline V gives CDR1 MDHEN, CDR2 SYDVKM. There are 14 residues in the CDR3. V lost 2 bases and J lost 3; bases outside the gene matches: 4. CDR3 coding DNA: TGTGCCAGCAGTTTAAGGGGACAGATCTACGAGCAGTACTTC. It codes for CASSLRGQIYEQYF. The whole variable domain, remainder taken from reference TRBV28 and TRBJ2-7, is DVKVTQSSRYLVKRTGEKVFLECVQDMDHENMFWYRQDPGLGLRLIYFSYDVKMKEKGDIPEGYSVSREKKERFSLILESASTNQTSMYLCASSLRGQIYEQYFGPGTRLTVT.

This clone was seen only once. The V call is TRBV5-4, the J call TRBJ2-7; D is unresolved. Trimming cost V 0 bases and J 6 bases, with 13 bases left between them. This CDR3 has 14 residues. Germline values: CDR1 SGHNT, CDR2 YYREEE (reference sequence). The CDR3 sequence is CASSLDRLSVEQYF. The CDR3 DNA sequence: TGTGCCAGCAGCTTGGACAGATTATCGGTCGAGCAGTACTTC.

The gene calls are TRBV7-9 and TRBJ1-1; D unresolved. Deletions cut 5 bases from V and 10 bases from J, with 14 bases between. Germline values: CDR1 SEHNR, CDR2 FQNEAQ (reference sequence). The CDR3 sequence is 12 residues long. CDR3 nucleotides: TGTGCCAGCAGCGAAGAACAGCCTGCAGCTTTCTTT. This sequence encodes CASSEEQPAAFF.

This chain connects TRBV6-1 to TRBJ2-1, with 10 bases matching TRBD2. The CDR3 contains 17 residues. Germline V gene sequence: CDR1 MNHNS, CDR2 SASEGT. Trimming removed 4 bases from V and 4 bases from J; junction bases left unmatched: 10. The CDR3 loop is CASSVLAGSTPYNEQFF. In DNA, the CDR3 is TGTGCCAGCAGTGTACTAGCGGGATCGACACCGTACAATGAGCAGTTCTTC.

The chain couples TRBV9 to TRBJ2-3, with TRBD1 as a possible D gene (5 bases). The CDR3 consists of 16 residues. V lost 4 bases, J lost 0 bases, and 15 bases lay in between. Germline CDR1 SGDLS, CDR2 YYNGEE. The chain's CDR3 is CASSTSGARSTDTQYF. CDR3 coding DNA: TGTGCCAGCAGCACAAGTGGGGCACGGAGCACAGATACGCAGTATTTT.

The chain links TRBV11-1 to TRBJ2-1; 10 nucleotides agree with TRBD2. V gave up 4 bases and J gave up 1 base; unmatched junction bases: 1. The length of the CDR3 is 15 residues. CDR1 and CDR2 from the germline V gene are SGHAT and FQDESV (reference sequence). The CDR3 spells CASSSGLASYNEQFF. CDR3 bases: TGTGCCAGCAGCTCGGGACTAGCGTCCTACAATGAGCAGTTCTTC.